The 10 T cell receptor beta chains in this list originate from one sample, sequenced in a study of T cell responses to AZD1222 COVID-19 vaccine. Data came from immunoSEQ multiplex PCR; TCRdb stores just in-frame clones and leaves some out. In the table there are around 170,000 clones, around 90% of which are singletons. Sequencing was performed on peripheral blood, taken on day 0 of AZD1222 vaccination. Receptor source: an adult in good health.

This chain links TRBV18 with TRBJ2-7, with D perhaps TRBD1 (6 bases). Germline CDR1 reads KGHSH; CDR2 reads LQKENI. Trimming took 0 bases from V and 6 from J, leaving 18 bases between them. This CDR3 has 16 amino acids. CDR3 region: CASSPPATGIPSEQYF. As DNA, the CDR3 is TGTGCCAGCTCACCACCGGCAACAGGGATCCCGTCCGAGCAGTACTTC.

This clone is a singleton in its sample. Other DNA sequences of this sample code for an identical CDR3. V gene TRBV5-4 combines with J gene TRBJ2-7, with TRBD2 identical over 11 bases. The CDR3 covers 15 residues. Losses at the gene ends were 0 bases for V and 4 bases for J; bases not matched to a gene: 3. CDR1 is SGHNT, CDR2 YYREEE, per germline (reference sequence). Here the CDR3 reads CASSLELAGAYEQYF. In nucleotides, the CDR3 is TGTGCCAGCAGCTTGGAACTAGCGGGAGCGTACGAGCAGTACTTC. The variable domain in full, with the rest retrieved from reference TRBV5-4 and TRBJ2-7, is ETGVTQSPTHLIKTRGQQVTLRCSSQSGHNTVSWYQQALGQGPQFIFQYYREEENGRGNFPPRFSGLQFPNYSSELNVNALELDDSALYLCASSLELAGAYEQYFGPGTRLTVT.

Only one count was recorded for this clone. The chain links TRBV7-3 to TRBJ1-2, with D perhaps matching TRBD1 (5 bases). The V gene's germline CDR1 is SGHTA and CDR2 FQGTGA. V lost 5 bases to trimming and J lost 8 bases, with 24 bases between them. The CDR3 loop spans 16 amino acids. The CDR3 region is CASSAQSRASSRGYTF. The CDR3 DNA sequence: TGTGCCAGCAGCGCCCAGAGCAGGGCGTCTTCGAGGGGCTACACCTTC. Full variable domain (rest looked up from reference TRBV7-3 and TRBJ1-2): GAGVSQTPSNKVTEKGKYVELRCDPISGHTALYWYRQSLGQGPEFLIYFQGTGAADDSGLPNDRFFAVRPEGSVSTLKIQRTERGDSAVYLCASSAQSRASSRGYTFGSGTRLTVV.

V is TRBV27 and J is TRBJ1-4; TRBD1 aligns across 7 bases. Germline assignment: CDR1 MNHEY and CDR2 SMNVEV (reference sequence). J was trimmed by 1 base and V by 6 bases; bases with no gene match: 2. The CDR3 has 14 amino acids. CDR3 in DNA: TGTGCCAGCAGCAACAGGGGAACTAATGAAAAACTGTTTTTT. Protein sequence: CASSNRGTNEKLFF.

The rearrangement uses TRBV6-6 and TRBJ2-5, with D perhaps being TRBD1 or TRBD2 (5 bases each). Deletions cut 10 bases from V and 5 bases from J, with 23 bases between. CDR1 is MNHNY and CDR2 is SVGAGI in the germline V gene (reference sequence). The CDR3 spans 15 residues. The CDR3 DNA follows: TGTGCCACCTCTCGGGGCAGCAAGGTGTTCGAGACCCAGTACTTC. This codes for CATSRGSKVFETQYF.

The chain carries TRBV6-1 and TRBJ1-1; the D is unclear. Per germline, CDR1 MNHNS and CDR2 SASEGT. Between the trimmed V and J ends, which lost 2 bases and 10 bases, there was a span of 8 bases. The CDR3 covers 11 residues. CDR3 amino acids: CASSEKVVAFF. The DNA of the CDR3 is TGTGCCAGCAGTGAAAAGGTTGTAGCTTTCTTT.

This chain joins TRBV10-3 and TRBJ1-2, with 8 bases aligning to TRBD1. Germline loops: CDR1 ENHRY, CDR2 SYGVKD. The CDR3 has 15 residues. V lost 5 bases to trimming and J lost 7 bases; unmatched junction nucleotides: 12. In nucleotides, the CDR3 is TGTGCCATCAGTAACCCGACAGGGGAAAAAGGTGGCTACACCTTC. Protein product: CAISNPTGEKGGYTF.

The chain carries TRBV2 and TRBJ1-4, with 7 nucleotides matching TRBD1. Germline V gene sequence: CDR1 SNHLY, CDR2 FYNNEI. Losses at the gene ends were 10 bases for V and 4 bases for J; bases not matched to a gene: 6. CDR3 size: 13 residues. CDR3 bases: TGTGCCACCAAGGACAGGCTTAATGAAAAACTGTTTTTT. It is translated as CATKDRLNEKLFF.

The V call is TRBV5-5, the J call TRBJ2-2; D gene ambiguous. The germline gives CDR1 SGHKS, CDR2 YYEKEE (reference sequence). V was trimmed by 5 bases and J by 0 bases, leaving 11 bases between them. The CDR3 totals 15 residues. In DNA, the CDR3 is TGTGCCAGCAGTTCGACACCTTCGAACACCGGGGAGCTGTTTTTT. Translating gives CASSSTPSNTGELFF. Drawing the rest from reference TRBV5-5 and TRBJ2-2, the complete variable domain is DAGVTQSPTHLIKTRGQQVTLRCSPISGHKSVSWYQQVLGQGPQFIFQYYEKEERGRGNFPDRFSARQFPNYSSELNVNALLLGDSALYLCASSSTPSNTGELFFGEGSRLTVL.

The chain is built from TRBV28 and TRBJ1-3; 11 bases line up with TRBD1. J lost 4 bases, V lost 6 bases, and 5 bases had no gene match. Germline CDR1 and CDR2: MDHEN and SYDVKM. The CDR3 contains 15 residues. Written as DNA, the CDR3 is TGTGCCAGCAGCGGACAGGGGGCATTGGGAAACACCATATATTTT. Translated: CASSGQGALGNTIYF.